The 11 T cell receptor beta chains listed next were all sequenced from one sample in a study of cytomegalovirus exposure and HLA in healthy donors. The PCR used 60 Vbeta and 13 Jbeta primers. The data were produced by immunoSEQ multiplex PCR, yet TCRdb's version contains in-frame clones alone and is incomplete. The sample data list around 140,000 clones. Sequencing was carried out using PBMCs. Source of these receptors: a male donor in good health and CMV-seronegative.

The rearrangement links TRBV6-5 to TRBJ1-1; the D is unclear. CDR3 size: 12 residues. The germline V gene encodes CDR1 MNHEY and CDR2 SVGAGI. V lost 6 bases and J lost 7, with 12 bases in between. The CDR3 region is CASSPRGGEAFF. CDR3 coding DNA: TGTGCCAGCAGCCCTCGGGGAGGTGAAGCTTTCTTT.

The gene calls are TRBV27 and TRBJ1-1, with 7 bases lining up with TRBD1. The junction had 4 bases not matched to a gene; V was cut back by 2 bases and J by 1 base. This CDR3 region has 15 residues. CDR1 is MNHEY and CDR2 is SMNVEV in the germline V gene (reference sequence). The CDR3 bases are TGTGCCAGCAGTTTACCCGGGACAGCGAACACTGAAGCTTTCTTT. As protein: CASSLPGTANTEAFF.

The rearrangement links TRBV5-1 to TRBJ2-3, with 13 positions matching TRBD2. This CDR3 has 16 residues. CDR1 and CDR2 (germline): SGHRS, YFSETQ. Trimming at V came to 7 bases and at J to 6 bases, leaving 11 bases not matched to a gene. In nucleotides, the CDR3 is TGCGCCAGCTGGGGGCCCGGACTAGCGGGAGCTGATACGCAGTATTTT. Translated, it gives CASWGPGLAGADTQYF.

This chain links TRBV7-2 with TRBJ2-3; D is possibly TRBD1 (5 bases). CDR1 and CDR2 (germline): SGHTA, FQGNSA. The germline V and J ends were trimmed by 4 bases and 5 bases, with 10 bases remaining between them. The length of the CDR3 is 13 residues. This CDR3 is CASSSRTGDTQYF. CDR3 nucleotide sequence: TGTGCCAGCAGCTCGCGTACAGGAGATACGCAGTATTTT.

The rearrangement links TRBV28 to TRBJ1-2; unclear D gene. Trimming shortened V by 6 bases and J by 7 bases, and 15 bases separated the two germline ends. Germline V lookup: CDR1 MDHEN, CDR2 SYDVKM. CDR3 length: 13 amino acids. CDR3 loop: CASRPGLSGGYTF. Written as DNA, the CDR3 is TGTGCCAGCAGACCGGGTTTATCGGGTGGCTACACCTTC.

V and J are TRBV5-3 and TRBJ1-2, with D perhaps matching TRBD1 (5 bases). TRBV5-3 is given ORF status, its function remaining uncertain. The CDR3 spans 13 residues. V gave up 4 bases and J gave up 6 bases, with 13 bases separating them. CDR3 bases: TGTGCCAGAAGCGTAGACAGTGCCCATGGCTACACCTTC. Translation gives CARSVDSAHGYTF.

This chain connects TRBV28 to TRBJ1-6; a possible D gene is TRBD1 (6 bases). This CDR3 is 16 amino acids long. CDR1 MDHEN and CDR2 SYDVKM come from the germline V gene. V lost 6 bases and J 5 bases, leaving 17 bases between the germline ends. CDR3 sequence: CASSPVSGQNNSPLHF. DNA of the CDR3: TGTGCCAGCAGCCCCGTTTCCGGACAGAATAATTCACCCCTCCACTTT. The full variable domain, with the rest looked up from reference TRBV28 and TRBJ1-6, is DVKVTQSSRYLVKRTGEKVFLECVQDMDHENMFWYRQDPGLGLRLIYFSYDVKMKEKGDIPEGYSVSREKKERFSLILESASTNQTSMYLCASSPVSGQNNSPLHFGNGTRLTVT.

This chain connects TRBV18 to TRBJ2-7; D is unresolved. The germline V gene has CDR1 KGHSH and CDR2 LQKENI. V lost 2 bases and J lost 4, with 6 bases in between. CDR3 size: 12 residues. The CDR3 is CASSPTEYEQYF. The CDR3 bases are TGTGCCAGCTCACCAACGGAGTACGAGCAGTACTTC.

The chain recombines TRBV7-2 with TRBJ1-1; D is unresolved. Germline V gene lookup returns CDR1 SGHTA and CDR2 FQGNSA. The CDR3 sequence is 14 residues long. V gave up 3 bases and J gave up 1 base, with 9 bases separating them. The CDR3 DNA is TGTGCCAGCAGCTTTGTTACGGGGAACACTGAAGCTTTCTTT. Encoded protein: CASSFVTGNTEAFF.

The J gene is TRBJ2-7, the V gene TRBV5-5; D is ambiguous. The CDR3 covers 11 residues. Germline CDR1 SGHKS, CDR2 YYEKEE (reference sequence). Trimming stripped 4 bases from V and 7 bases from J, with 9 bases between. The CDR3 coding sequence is TGTGCCAGCAGCCGAGAGTGGGAGCAGTACTTC. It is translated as CASSREWEQYF.

The CDR3 protein is CASSPGGNEQFF. CDR3 nucleotides: TGTGCCAGCAGCCCAGGTGGGAATGAGCAGTTCTTC. The chain combines TRBV11-2 with TRBJ2-1; unclear D gene. CDR3 size: 12 residues. In germline, CDR1 is SGHAT, CDR2 FQNNGV. V lost 5 bases to trimming and J lost 7 bases, with 9 bases between them.